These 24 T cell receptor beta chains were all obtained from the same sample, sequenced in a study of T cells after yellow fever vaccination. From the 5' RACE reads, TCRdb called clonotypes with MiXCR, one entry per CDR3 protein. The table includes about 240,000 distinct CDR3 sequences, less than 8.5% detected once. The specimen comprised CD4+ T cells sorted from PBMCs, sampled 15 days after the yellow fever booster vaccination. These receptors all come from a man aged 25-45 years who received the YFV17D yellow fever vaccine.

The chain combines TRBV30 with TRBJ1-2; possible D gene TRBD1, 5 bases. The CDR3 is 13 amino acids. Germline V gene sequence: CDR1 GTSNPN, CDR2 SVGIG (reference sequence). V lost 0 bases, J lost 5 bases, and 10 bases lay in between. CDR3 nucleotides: TGTGCCTGGAGTGTATGGGGGGGGTATGGCTACACCTTC. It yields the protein CAWSVWGGYGYTF.

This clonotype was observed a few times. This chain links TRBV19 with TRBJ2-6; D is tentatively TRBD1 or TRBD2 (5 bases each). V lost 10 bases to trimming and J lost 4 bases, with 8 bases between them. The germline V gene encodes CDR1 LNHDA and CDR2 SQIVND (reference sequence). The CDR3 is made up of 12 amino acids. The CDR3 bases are TGTGCCACAGGGACGGGGGCCAACGTCCTGACTTTC. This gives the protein CATGTGANVLTF.

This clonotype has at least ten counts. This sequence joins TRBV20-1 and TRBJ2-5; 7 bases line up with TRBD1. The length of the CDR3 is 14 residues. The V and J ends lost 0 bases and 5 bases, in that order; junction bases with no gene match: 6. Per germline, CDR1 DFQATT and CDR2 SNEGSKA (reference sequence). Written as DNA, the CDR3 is TGCAGTGCTAGAGATACAGGGGCGTCGGAGACCCAGTACTTC. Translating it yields CSARDTGASETQYF.

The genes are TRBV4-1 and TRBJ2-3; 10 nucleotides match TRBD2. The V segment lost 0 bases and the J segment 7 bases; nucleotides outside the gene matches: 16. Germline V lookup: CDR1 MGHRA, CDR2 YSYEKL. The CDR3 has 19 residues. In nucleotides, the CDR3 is TGCGCCAGCAGCCAAGATCTTAATTCCCTAGCGGGAGCGAGATATACGCAGTATTTT. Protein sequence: CASSQDLNSLAGARYTQYF.

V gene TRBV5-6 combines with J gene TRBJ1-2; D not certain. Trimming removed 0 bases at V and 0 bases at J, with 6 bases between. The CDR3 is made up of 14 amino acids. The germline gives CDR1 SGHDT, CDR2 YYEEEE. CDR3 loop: CASSLAGPNYGYTF. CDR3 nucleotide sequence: TGTGCCAGCAGCTTGGCCGGACCTAACTATGGCTACACCTTC. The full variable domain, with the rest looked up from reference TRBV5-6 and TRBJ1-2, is DAGVTQSPTHLIKTRGQQVTLRCSPKSGHDTVSWYQQALGQGPQFIFQYYEEEERQRGNFPDRFSGHQFPNYSSELNVNALLLGDSALYLCASSLAGPNYGYTFGSGTRLTVV.

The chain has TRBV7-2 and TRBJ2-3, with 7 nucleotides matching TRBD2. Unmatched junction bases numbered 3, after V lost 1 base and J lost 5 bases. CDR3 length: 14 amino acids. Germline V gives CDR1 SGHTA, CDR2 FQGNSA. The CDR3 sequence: CASSLGGRKDTQYF. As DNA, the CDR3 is TGTGCCAGCAGCTTAGGCGGGAGAAAAGATACGCAGTATTTT.

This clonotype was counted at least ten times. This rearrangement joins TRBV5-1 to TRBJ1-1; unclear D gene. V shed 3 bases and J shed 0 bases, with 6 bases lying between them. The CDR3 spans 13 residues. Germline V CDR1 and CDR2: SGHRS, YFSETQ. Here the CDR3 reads CASSSMMNTEAFF. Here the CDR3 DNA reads TGCGCCAGCAGCTCAATGATGAACACTGAAGCTTTCTTT.

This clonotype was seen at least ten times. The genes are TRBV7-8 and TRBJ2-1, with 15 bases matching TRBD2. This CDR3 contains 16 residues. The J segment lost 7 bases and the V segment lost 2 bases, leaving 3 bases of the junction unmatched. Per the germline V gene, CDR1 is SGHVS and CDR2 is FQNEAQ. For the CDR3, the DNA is TGTGCCAGCAGCTTATTAGGGACTAGCGGGGGGAATGAGCAGTTCTTC. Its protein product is CASSLLGTSGGNEQFF.

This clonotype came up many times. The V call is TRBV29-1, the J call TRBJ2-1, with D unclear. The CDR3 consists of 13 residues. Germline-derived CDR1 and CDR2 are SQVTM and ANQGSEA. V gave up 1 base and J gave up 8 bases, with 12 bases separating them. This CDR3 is CSVEVVLSDEQFF. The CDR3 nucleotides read TGCAGCGTTGAAGTGGTACTTTCCGATGAGCAGTTCTTC.

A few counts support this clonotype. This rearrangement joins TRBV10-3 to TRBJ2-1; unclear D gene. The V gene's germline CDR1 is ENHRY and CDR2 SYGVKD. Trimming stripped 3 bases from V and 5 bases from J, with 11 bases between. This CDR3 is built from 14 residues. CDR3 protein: CAISDPELHNEQFF. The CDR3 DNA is TGTGCCATCAGTGACCCGGAACTCCACAATGAGCAGTTCTTC.

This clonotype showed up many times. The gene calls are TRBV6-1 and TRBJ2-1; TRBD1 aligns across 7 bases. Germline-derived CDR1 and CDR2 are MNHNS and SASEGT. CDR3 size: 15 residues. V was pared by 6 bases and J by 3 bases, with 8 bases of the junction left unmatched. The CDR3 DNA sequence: TGTGCCAGCAGCCGCGACAGGGCTCGCTACAATGAGCAGTTCTTC. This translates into CASSRDRARYNEQFF.

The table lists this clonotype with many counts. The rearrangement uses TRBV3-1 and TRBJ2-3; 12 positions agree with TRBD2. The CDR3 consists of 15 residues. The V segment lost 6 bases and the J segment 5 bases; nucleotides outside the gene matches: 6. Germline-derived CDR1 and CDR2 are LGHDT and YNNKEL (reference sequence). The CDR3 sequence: CASRKLAGGGDTQYF. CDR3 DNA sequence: TGTGCCAGCAGGAAACTAGCGGGAGGCGGAGATACGCAGTATTTT.

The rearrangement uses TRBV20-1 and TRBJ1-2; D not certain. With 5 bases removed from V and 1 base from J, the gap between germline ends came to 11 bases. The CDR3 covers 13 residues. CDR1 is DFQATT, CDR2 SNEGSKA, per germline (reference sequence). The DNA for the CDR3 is TGCAGTGCTTTTTGCGGTATTAACTATGGCTACACCTTC. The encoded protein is CSAFCGINYGYTF.

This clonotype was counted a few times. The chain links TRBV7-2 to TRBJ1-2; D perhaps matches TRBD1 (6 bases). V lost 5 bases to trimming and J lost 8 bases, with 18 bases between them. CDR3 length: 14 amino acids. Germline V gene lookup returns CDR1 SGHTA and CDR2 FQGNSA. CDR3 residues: CASSNPGQSWGYTF. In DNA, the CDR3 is TGTGCCAGCAGCAATCCGGGACAATCGTGGGGCTACACCTTC.

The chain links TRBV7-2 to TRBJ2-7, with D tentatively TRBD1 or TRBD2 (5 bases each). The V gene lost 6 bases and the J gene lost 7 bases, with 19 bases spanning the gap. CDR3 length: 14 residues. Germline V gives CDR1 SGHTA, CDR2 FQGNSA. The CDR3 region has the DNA TGTGCCAGCAGTTCCGGGACCACGCGGTTGGAGCAGTACTTC. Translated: CASSSGTTRLEQYF.

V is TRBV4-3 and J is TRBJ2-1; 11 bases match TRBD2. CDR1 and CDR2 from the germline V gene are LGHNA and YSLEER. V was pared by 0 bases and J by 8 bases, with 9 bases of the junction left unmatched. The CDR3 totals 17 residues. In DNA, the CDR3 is TGCGCCAGCAGCCAAGACGGGCTAGCGGGAGGAGTCGATGAGCAGTTCTTC. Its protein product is CASSQDGLAGGVDEQFF.

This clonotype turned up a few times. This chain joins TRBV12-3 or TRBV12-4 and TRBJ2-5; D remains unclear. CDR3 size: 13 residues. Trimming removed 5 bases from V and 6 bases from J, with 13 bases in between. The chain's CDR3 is CASSLPPLQTQYF. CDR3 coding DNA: TGTGCCAGCAGTCTCCCCCCTCTCCAGACCCAGTACTTC.

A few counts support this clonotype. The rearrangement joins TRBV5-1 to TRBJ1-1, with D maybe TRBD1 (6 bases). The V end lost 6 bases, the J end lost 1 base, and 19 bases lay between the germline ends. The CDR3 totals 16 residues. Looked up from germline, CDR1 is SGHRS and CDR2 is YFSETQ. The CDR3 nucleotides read TGCGCCAGCACGAACCGCGCGACAGGCTCGAACACTGAAGCTTTCTTT. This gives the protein CASTNRATGSNTEAFF.

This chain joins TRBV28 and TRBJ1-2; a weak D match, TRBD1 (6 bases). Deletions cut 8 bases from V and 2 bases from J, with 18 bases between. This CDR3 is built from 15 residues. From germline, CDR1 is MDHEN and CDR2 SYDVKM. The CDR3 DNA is TGTGCCAGCGTCTGGGGGGGGGCGGAAAACTATGGCTACACCTTC. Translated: CASVWGGAENYGYTF.

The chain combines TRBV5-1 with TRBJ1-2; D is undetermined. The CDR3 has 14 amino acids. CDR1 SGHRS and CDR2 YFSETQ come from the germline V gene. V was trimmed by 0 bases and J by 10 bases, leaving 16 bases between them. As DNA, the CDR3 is TGCGCCAGCAGCTTGGCGGACGCCGTTGATGTCTACACCTTC. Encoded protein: CASSLADAVDVYTF.

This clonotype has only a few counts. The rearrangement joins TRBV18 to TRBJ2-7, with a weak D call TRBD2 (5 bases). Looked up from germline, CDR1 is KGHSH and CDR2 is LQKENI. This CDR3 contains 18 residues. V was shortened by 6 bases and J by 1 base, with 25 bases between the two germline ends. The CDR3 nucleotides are TGTGCCAGCTCCATAGGCAGGAAAAGGACTTCCTCGTCCTACGAGCAGTACTTC. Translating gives CASSIGRKRTSSSYEQYF.

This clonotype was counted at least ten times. CDR3 loop: CASSYVGVQYF. CDR3 DNA sequence: TGTGCCAGCAGTTACGTCGGCGTGCAGTATTTT. V is TRBV6-5 and J is TRBJ2-3; the D is unclear. From germline, CDR1 is MNHEY and CDR2 SVGAGI. The V end lost 2 bases, the J end lost 11 bases, and 8 bases lay between the germline ends. The CDR3 is made up of 11 amino acids.

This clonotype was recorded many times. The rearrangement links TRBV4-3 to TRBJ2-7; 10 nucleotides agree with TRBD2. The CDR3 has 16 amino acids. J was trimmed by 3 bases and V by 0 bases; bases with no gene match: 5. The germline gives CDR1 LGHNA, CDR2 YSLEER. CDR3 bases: TGCGCCAGCAGCCAAGATAAGGCTAGCGGGAGCTACGAGCAGTACTTC. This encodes CASSQDKASGSYEQYF.

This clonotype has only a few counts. CDR3 DNA: TGTGCCAGTAGTACTCGGGACAGGAGACAAAAACTGTTTTTT. The encoded protein is CASSTRDRRQKLFF. The chain recombines TRBV19 with TRBJ1-4; 8 bases map to TRBD1. Germline V lookup: CDR1 LNHDA, CDR2 SQIVND (reference sequence). The CDR3 consists of 14 residues. V lost 4 bases and J lost 9; bases outside the gene matches: 7.